Listed below are T cell receptor beta chains from one sample, sequenced in a study of blood T cell repertoires in COVID-19. TCRdb keeps only in-frame clones here, not all; method: immunoSEQ multiplex PCR. Here the sample spans approximately 290,000 clones, approximately 89% being singletons. The sample comprised peripheral blood. Receptors were obtained from a woman between 25 and 40 years old with COVID-19, enrolled during active disease. Both conserved end residues are part of each CDR3. The order of the fields is clone size, V gene, D gene, J gene, CDR3 protein, CDR3 DNA. D genes are given only for firm matches. Size is omitted from some rows. Given values are once, few, many or a class for expanded clones.

NA,TRBV5-6,TRBD1,TRBJ1-2,CASSQYDRDRDGYTF,TGTGCCAGCAGCCAATATGACCGGGACAGGGACGGCTACACCTTC
few,TRBV7-9,NA,TRBJ1-1,CASSSVAFPEAFF,TGTGCCAGCAGCTCTGTTGCGTTCCCCGAAGCTTTCTTT
once,TRBV6-5,TRBD2,TRBJ2-5,CASNVAGEEETQYF,TGTGCCAGCAACGTAGCGGGGGAAGAGGAGACCCAGTACTTC
NA,TRBV6-4,NA,TRBJ2-7,CASLRRGTAQGDEQYF,TGTGCCAGCCTTAGACGCGGGACCGCACAAGGCGACGAGCAGTACTTC
NA,TRBV4-1,TRBD2,TRBJ2-7,CASSQDGGRAVIGEQYF,TGCGCCAGCAGCCAAGATGGCGGGAGGGCCGTCATCGGCGAGCAGTACTTC
NA,TRBV28,NA,TRBJ1-2,CASSFAFRRLYGYTF,TGTGCCAGCAGTTTTGCATTTAGGAGACTCTATGGCTACACCTTC
once,TRBV6-1,NA,TRBJ2-7,CASSEVGADEQYF,TGTGCCAGCAGTGAAGTTGGGGCCGACGAGCAGTACTTC
NA,TRBV13,NA,TRBJ2-2,CASSLPGTGELFF,TGTGCCAGCAGCTTACCCGGCACCGGGGAGCTGTTTTTT
NA,TRBV2,NA,TRBJ1-4,CASKRRTTNEKLFF,TGTGCCAGCAAGAGGAGAACAACTAATGAAAAACTGTTTTTT
NA,TRBV14,TRBD2,TRBJ2-1,CASSQDDGGVYNEQFF,TGTGCCAGCAGCCAAGATGACGGGGGGGTATACAATGAGCAGTTCTTC
few,TRBV7-2,NA,TRBJ1-6,CASSLPISRSPLHF,TGTGCCAGCAGCTTACCTATTTCGAGGTCACCCCTCCACTTT
NA,TRBV27,NA,TRBJ1-1,CASSSYTNTEAFF,TGTGCCAGCAGTTCGTACACGAACACTGAAGCTTTCTTT
few,TRBV7-2,NA,TRBJ1-2,CASSPGTSGYGYTF,TGTGCCAGCAGCCCTGGGACTTCTGGCTATGGCTACACCTTC
NA,TRBV27,TRBD1,TRBJ2-3,CASSLLGQGEDTQYF,TGTGCCAGCAGTTTGCTAGGACAGGGGGAAGATACGCAGTATTTT
few,TRBV14,NA,TRBJ1-1,CASSLTSRGRPNTEAFF,TGTGCCAGCAGCCTTACCTCAAGGGGCAGACCGAACACTGAAGCTTTCTTT
NA,TRBV7-7,TRBD1,TRBJ2-2,CASSLSAGQEYTGELFF,TGTGCCAGCAGCTTATCTGCGGGACAGGAGTACACCGGGGAGCTGTTTTTT
NA,TRBV7-9,NA,TRBJ1-1,CASSLPRTPLGDTEAFF,TGTGCCAGCAGCTTGCCCCGGACTCCCCTTGGGGACACTGAAGCTTTCTTT
NA,TRBV11-2,NA,TRBJ2-3,CASGLARFSDTQYF,TGTGCCAGCGGGCTAGCCCGTTTTTCCGATACGCAGTATTTT
NA,TRBV5-1,NA,TRBJ1-2,CASSLEAVGYGYTF,TGCGCCAGCAGCTTGGAGGCGGTGGGCTATGGCTACACCTTC
NA,TRBV28,TRBD2,TRBJ2-5,CASRVRTSGGGRVQYF,TGTGCCAGCAGGGTCAGGACTAGCGGGGGGGGAAGGGTCCAGTACTTC
NA,TRBV6-5,TRBD2,TRBJ2-3,CASSTFGGGDTQYF,TGTGCCAGCAGTACTTTCGGCGGGGGAGATACGCAGTATTTT
NA,TRBV5-6,TRBD2,TRBJ2-3,CASLGGFSTDTQYF,TGTGCCAGCCTCGGGGGGTTTAGCACAGATACGCAGTATTTT
NA,TRBV7-9,TRBD2,TRBJ2-7,CASSLGAGGFSYEQYF,TGTGCCAGCAGCTTAGGAGCGGGGGGGTTCTCCTACGAGCAGTACTTC
NA,TRBV10-2,NA,TRBJ2-7,CASSRPQTGSDIYEQYF,TGCGCCAGCAGTCGGCCGCAAACAGGAAGCGATATCTACGAGCAGTACTTC
few,TRBV5-1,TRBD1,TRBJ2-7,CASSLGTGNHEQYF,TGCGCCAGCAGCTTGGGGACAGGAAACCACGAGCAGTACTTC
NA,TRBV3-1/TRBV3-2,NA,TRBJ1-4,CASSQGVHNEKLFF,TGTGCCAGCAGCCAGGGAGTCCATAATGAAAAACTGTTTTTT
few,TRBV6-6,NA,TRBJ1-2,CASGDGGVHGYTF,TGTGCCAGCGGGGACGGCGGGGTCCATGGCTACACCTTC
NA,TRBV28,TRBD1,TRBJ2-7,CASTLDRVKNEQYF,TGTGCCAGCACCCTGGACAGGGTGAAAAACGAGCAGTACTTC
NA,TRBV6-4,NA,TRBJ1-2,CASSDLAGRNGYTF,TGTGCCAGCAGTGACTTAGCAGGGAGGAATGGCTACACCTTC
NA,TRBV19,NA,TRBJ1-2,CASSIGEVNGYTF,TGTGCCAGTAGTATTGGGGAGGTGAATGGCTACACCTTC
few,TRBV29-1,TRBD1,TRBJ2-7,CSVELRDRSSYEQYF,TGCAGCGTTGAGCTCCGGGACAGGAGCTCCTACGAGCAGTACTTC
few,TRBV7-9,TRBD1,TRBJ2-7,CASSLDGTGKISYEQYF,TGTGCCAGCAGCTTAGATGGGACAGGGAAAATCTCCTACGAGCAGTACTTC
NA,TRBV29-1,NA,TRBJ1-3,CSVEVQGSSGNTIYF,TGCAGCGTTGAAGTTCAGGGTTCCTCTGGAAACACCATATATTTT
NA,TRBV14,NA,TRBJ1-4,CASSQGALPEKLFF,TGTGCCAGCAGCCAAGGGGCCCTCCCCGAAAAACTGTTTTTT
NA,TRBV5-1,TRBD1,TRBJ2-3,CASSPRGQITDTQYF,TGCGCCAGCAGCCCACGGGGACAGATCACAGATACGCAGTATTTT
once,TRBV4-1,NA,TRBJ2-2,CASSLKIGSGTNTGELFF,TGCGCCAGCAGCCTAAAGATCGGGAGCGGGACAAACACCGGGGAGCTGTTTTTT
NA,TRBV28,NA,TRBJ2-7,CASSFPLNNTGWDEQYF,TGTGCCAGCAGTTTCCCCCTCAACAATACAGGGTGGGACGAGCAGTACTTC
NA,TRBV5-1,NA,TRBJ1-6,CASSLEPLSPLHF,TGCGCCAGCAGCTTGGAGCCCCTATCACCCCTCCACTTT
NA,TRBV10-2,TRBD2,TRBJ2-1,CASRGLAGFNEQFF,TGCGCCAGCAGGGGACTAGCGGGGTTCAATGAGCAGTTCTTC
NA,TRBV19,TRBD2,TRBJ2-7,CASSTSGGDYEQYF,TGTGCCAGTAGTACAAGCGGGGGTGACTACGAGCAGTACTTC
few,TRBV28,TRBD1,TRBJ2-7,CASSPRDRATSKQYF,TGTGCCAGCAGTCCCCGGGACAGGGCGACCAGTAAGCAGTACTTC
NA,TRBV18,NA,TRBJ2-1,CASSPLRGRSYNEQFF,TGTGCCAGCTCACCCCTCAGGGGCCGTTCCTACAATGAGCAGTTCTTC
NA,TRBV2,TRBD2,TRBJ2-5,CASKSGGAGETQYF,TGTGCCAGCAAGAGCGGGGGGGCCGGGGAGACCCAGTACTTC
NA,TRBV6-6,TRBD1,TRBJ2-5,CASSADRDETQYF,TGTGCCAGCAGTGCTGACAGGGACGAGACCCAGTACTTC
NA,TRBV30,NA,TRBJ1-6,CAWSVPVGGVDSPLHF,TGTGCCTGGAGTGTTCCAGTGGGGGGGGTGGATTCACCCCTCCACTTT
NA,TRBV19,NA,TRBJ2-7,CASSISSGYEQYF,TGTGCCAGTAGTATTTCTTCAGGCTACGAGCAGTACTTC
once,TRBV12-3/TRBV12-4,NA,TRBJ2-3,CASSPIGVDTQYF,TGTGCCAGCAGCCCTATCGGGGTAGATACGCAGTATTTT
once,TRBV7-2,TRBD1,TRBJ1-1,CASSIGTGGDTEAFF,TGTGCCAGCAGCATTGGGACAGGGGGGGACACTGAAGCTTTCTTT
NA,TRBV19,NA,TRBJ1-2,CASSWQGTNYGYTF,TGTGCCAGTAGTTGGCAGGGTACTAACTATGGCTACACCTTC
NA,TRBV11-1,TRBD1,TRBJ2-7,CASSTARTGGSYEQYF,TGTGCCAGCAGCACAGCCAGGACAGGGGGCTCCTACGAGCAGTACTTC
NA,TRBV29-1,NA,TRBJ1-2,CSVDSGNNGYTF,TGCAGCGTTGATTCAGGGAACAATGGCTACACCTTC
NA,TRBV4-1,TRBD1,TRBJ1-4,CASSLQGAVNEKLFF,TGCGCCAGCAGCCTACAGGGGGCTGTTAATGAAAAACTGTTTTTT
NA,TRBV7-9,NA,TRBJ2-5,CASSLGLEAQYF,TGTGCCAGCAGCTTAGGACTAGAGGCCCAGTACTTC
NA,TRBV5-3,NA,TRBJ1-1,CARRSRRRVWAFF,TGTGCCAGAAGATCTAGAAGGAGGGTATGGGCTTTCTTT